This is a list of T cell receptor beta chains from one sample in a study of Ad26.COV2.S vaccination and SARS-CoV-2 variants. The assay was immunoSEQ multiplex PCR, and TCRdb's table has in-frame clones only and misses some. This repertoire shows more than 250,000 clones, around 87% found once; its top ten account for under 4%. Here the sequenced sample was peripheral blood, taken in a trial of Ad26.COV2.S vaccine versus placebo. The receptors shown here come from a person aged 18-60 years who received the Ad26.COV2.S COVID-19 vaccine or a placebo. Both conserved end residues are part of each CDR3. D genes are given only for firm matches. The listing skips clone size in some rows; elsewhere it reads once, few, many or a size class.

TRBD1	TRBV7-9	15	TRBJ2-1	-	TGTGCCAGCAGCTTTCGACCGGGACAGGGATATGAGCAGTTCTTC	CASSFRPGQGYEQFF
-	TRBV5-6	14	TRBJ1-1	-	TGTGCCAGCAGCTGGGGACTCCAGAACACTGAAGCTTTCTTT	CASSWGLQNTEAFF
-	TRBV11-3	18	TRBJ2-1	few	TGTGCCAGCAGCTTAGATCGAGTAAAGGGGGGGCTCTACAATGAGCAGTTCTTC	CASSLDRVKGGLYNEQFF
-	TRBV7-6	15	TRBJ2-5	-	TGTGCCAGCAGCTTAGAGACCCCGGGGCAGGAGACCCAGTACTTC	CASSLETPGQETQYF
-	TRBV12-3/TRBV12-4	13	TRBJ1-1	-	TGTGCCAGCAGTTTTTTTGGTGGGTCTGAAGCTTTCTTT	CASSFFGGSEAFF
-	TRBV7-9	13	TRBJ2-1	once	TGTGCCAGCAGCTTAGCAACTGCCAATGAGCAGTTCTTC	CASSLATANEQFF
-	TRBV28	15	TRBJ1-4	-	TGTGCCAGCAACCTAGAGGGGGATTGGGGTGAAAAACTGTTTTTT	CASNLEGDWGEKLFF
-	TRBV7-2	14	TRBJ1-5	-	TGTGCCAGCAGCTTGCAACTCGGGAATCAGCCCCAGCATTTT	CASSLQLGNQPQHF
TRBD1	TRBV6-5	15	TRBJ1-1	-	TGTGCCAGCAGTTACGGCAGGGGGGGGAACACTGAAGCTTTCTTT	CASSYGRGGNTEAFF
-	TRBV9	16	TRBJ2-3	-	TGTGCCAGCAGCGTTCTAGTAGGGGGGGGCACAGATACGCAGTATTTT	CASSVLVGGGTDTQYF
-	TRBV3-1/TRBV3-2	11	TRBJ2-7	-	TGTGCCAGCAGCGAAAGGGGGGAGCAGTACTTC	CASSERGEQYF
-	TRBV19	13	TRBJ2-5	-	TGTGCCAGTAGTATAGCTAGAGGAGAGACCCAGTACTTC	CASSIARGETQYF
-	TRBV3-1/TRBV3-2	14	TRBJ1-2	-	TGTGCCAGCAGCCCCGCCGTGAGGGGATATGGCTACACCTTC	CASSPAVRGYGYTF
TRBD2	TRBV5-4	16	TRBJ2-1	-	TGTGCCAGCAGCTATCGCGTAGCGGGAGACTACAATGAGCAGTTCTTC	CASSYRVAGDYNEQFF
-	TRBV28	12	TRBJ2-7	-	TGTGCCACCGTGCAGGGTTTCTACGAGCAGTACTTC	CATVQGFYEQYF
-	TRBV24-1	14	TRBJ2-1	-	TGTGCCACCAGTGATTTCGGAGGGGAGCATGAGCAGTTCTTC	CATSDFGGEHEQFF
TRBD1	TRBV6-5	15	TRBJ1-6	many	TGTGCCAGCAGTTATTGGGGACAGGGTAATTCACCCCTCCACTTT	CASSYWGQGNSPLHF
TRBD2	TRBV27	15	TRBJ2-1	-	TGTGCCAGCAGTTTATCTAGCGGGGTATTAAATGAGCAGTTCTTC	CASSLSSGVLNEQFF
TRBD2	TRBV13	18	TRBJ2-3	-	TGTGCCAGCAGCGCGGGACTAGCGGGGCGCCCTAGCACAGATACGCAGTATTTT	CASSAGLAGRPSTDTQYF
TRBD1	TRBV6-6	13	TRBJ2-1	-	TGTGCCAGCAGGCCAGGGGGCGCGGATGAGCAGTTCTTC	CASRPGGADEQFF
-	TRBV28	15	TRBJ1-2	-	TGTGCCAGCAGTTTGAGCCCAACCCGAGGGGGTGGCTACACCTTC	CASSLSPTRGGGYTF
TRBD2	TRBV2	14	TRBJ2-3	-	TGTGCCAGCGTCGGACTAGCGATGATAGATACGCAGTATTTT	CASVGLAMIDTQYF
-	TRBV5-1	15	TRBJ1-2	-	TGCGCCAGCAGCTTGGTTTCGACAGGCTCGGATGGCTACACCTTC	CASSLVSTGSDGYTF
-	TRBV6-5	14	TRBJ1-2	-	TGTGCCAGCACTTTTAATTTACCTAACTATGGCTACACCTTC	CASTFNLPNYGYTF
-	TRBV12-3/TRBV12-4	13	TRBJ1-2	-	TGTGCCAGCAGTACAGGAGGGGGGTATGGCTACACCTTC	CASSTGGGYGYTF